These 27 T cell receptor beta chains share one sample of origin, sequenced in a study of T cells in Graves' hyperthyroidism and ophthalmopathy. RNA transcripts yielded amplified TCR beta CDR3 regions. The HTBI primer set was used in a first-round RT-PCR of the TCR CDR3. Each CDR3 protein gets one entry after TCRdb re-called the multiplex PCR reads with MiXCR. Of about 570,000 distinct CDR3 sequences in the sample, just over 45% were seen once. Sequenced material: peripheral blood or thyroid tissue (not recorded which). The source of these receptors is an adult woman with Graves' disease, either hyperthyroidism or ophthalmopathy (not recorded which).

The chain links TRBV29-1 to TRBJ2-7; 8 bases match TRBD1. The germline CDR1 and CDR2 sequences are SQVTM and ANQGSEA. The CDR3 sequence is 13 residues long. V lost 6 bases to trimming and J lost 3 bases; unmatched junction nucleotides: 7. In DNA, the CDR3 is TGCAGCGTCCCCGGGACAGGATTCTACGAGCAGTACTTC. Protein sequence: CSVPGTGFYEQYF.

This clonotype was seen repeatedly, ten times or more. The chain recombines TRBV3-1 with TRBJ2-5; 8 nucleotides agree with TRBD1. In germline, CDR1 is LGHDT, CDR2 YNNKEL (reference sequence). The ends lost 4 bases at V and 2 bases at J; junction bases unmatched: 6. The length of the CDR3 is 15 residues. The chain's CDR3 is CASSRRQGPQETQYF. The CDR3 DNA is TGTGCCAGCAGCCGACGACAGGGGCCGCAAGAGACCCAGTACTTC.

Worth noting for this clonotype: This may come from a read error, since a much larger clone is one base off. The CDR3 does not end in the conserved phenylalanine or tryptophan, so this is likely a read error. The rearrangement joins TRBV14 to TRBJ1-1; TRBD1 agrees at 8 bases. After removal of 5 bases from V and 5 bases from J, the junction contained 7 bases not matched to a gene. Germline-derived CDR1 and CDR2 are SGHDN and FVKESK. CDR3 length equals 14 residues. The CDR3 is CASSETGGGTEAFL. In DNA, the CDR3 is TGTGCCAGCAGCGAAACAGGGGGGGGAACTGAAGCTTTCCTT.

The CDR3: CASSAGTSWKTQYF. The DNA of the CDR3 is TGCGCCAGCAGCGCCGGGACTAGTTGGAAGACCCAGTACTTC. This sequence joins TRBV10-1 and TRBJ2-5; 8 bases are a match to TRBD2. The CDR3 totals 14 residues. J gave up 6 bases and V 6 bases, and 9 bases lay outside the gene matches. CDR1 and CDR2 (germline): WNHNN, SYGVQD (reference sequence).

This clonotype showed up many times. The chain joins TRBV11-2 to TRBJ2-7; 8 bases agree with TRBD2. Unmatched junction bases numbered 7, after V lost 4 bases and J lost 2 bases. Germline V gene data show CDR1 as SGHAT and CDR2 as FQNNGV. CDR3 length: 15 residues. The CDR3 sequence: CASSSSGSTAYEQYF. The CDR3 bases are TGTGCCAGCAGCTCCAGCGGGAGTACGGCCTACGAGCAGTACTTC. Looking up the rest from reference TRBV11-2 and TRBJ2-7 gives the full variable domain: EAGVAQSPRYKIIEKRQSVAFWCNPISGHATLYWYQQILGQGPKLLIQFQNNGVVDDSQLPKDRFSAERLKGVDSTLKIQPAKLEDSAVYLCASSSSGSTAYEQYFGPGTRLTVT.

The chain couples TRBV29-1 to TRBJ1-2; maybe TRBD1 (5 bases). From germline, CDR1 is SQVTM and CDR2 ANQGSEA. The CDR3 spans 12 residues. V was trimmed by 8 bases and J by 5 bases, leaving 15 bases between them. The chain's CDR3 is CSNPQDQYGYTF. The CDR3 DNA sequence: TGCAGCAACCCACAGGACCAGTATGGCTACACCTTC.

The chain uses TRBV12-3 or TRBV12-4 and TRBJ1-1; D ambiguous. Trimming cost V 2 bases and J 4 bases, with 8 bases left between them. The CDR3 extends over 13 amino acids. The CDR3 loop reads CASSLSRVTEAFF. The DNA for the CDR3 is TGTGCCAGCAGTTTAAGTAGGGTCACTGAAGCTTTCTTT.

Ten or more counts support this clonotype. The genes are TRBV5-1 and TRBJ1-2, with 8 bases identical to TRBD1. The CDR3 spans 15 residues. CDR1 and CDR2 (germline): SGHRS, YFSETQ. The ends lost 3 bases at V and 6 bases at J; junction bases unmatched: 10. This CDR3 is CASSSDPQGANGYTF. DNA for the CDR3: TGCGCCAGCAGCTCGGACCCCCAGGGGGCAAATGGCTACACCTTC. Full variable domain (rest looked up from reference TRBV5-1 and TRBJ1-2): KAGVTQTPRYLIKTRGQQVTLSCSPISGHRSVSWYQQTPGQGLQFLFEYFSETQRNKGNFPGRFSGRQFSNSRSEMNVSTLELGDSALYLCASSSDPQGANGYTFGSGTRLTVV.

Details on this clonotype: The junction shows a germline mismatch at one end, possibly a read error. The chain employs TRBV20-1 and TRBJ1-5; D is ambiguous. Germline lookup yields CDR1 DFQATT and CDR2 SNEGSKA (reference sequence). CDR3 length: 14 residues. CDR3 region: CSARERASNQPQHF. The CDR3 DNA reads TGCAGTGCTCGAGAGAGGGCCAGCAATCAGCCCCAGCATTTT.

The chain links TRBV20-1 to TRBJ1-6; D might be TRBD1 (6 bases). The length of the CDR3 is 12 residues. Germline V gene data show CDR1 as DFQATT and CDR2 as SNEGSKA (reference sequence). CDR3: CRAGAPPSPLHF. The CDR3 DNA follows: TGCAGGGCGGGGGCCCCCCCGAGCCCCCTCCACTTT.

The rearrangement links TRBV29-1 to TRBJ2-7; tentative D call: TRBD1 (8 bases). CDR1 is SQVTM, CDR2 ANQGSEA, per germline. This CDR3 has 14 residues. The ends were cut back, 7 bases at V and 7 bases at J, with 23 bases in the middle. As DNA, the CDR3 is TGCAGCGCCCGGCGGGGGACAGGAGGTAGAGAGCAGTACTTC. Translating it yields CSARRGTGGREQYF.

Concerning this clonotype: At one end the junction does not follow the germline gene, possibly because of a read error. The chain links TRBV4-3 to TRBJ1-1; D is possibly TRBD1 (6 bases). Germline V gene data show CDR1 as LGHNA and CDR2 as YSLEER. This CDR3 contains 16 residues. CDR3 coding DNA: TGCGCCAGCAGCCAGGAACTACAGGGAAAGGACACTGAAGCTTTCTTC. Its translation: CASSQELQGKDTEAFF.

This clonotype was counted ten times or more. V and J are TRBV12-3 or TRBV12-4 and TRBJ1-4; no definite D call. V was pared by 8 bases and J by 5 bases, with 12 bases between. The CDR3 is 13 amino acids. The CDR3 region has the DNA TGTGCCAGCTCCCCGGGGTTCAATGAAAAACTGTTTTTT. Translation: CASSPGFNEKLFF.

This clonotype was picked up many times. This chain links TRBV2 with TRBJ2-7; TRBD1 matches at 7 bases. The CDR3 spans 13 residues. The V segment lost 8 bases and the J segment 4 bases; nucleotides outside the gene matches: 8. Germline V gene sequence: CDR1 SNHLY, CDR2 FYNNEI. The CDR3 DNA is TGTGCCAGCTTGGGCAGGGGGACATACGAGCAGTACTTC. Protein product: CASLGRGTYEQYF.

This sequence joins TRBV29-1 and TRBJ1-2; 11 positions match TRBD1. CDR1 SQVTM and CDR2 ANQGSEA come from the germline V gene. V lost 8 bases, J lost 5 bases, and 4 bases stayed unmatched. The CDR3 totals 12 residues. The CDR3 sequence is CSSRDRGYGYTF. The CDR3 nucleotides read TGCAGCAGTCGGGACAGGGGGTATGGCTACACCTTC.

This chain links TRBV7-9 with TRBJ2-1; D is unclear. This CDR3 comprises 15 residues. V was clipped by 0 bases and J by 2 bases, with 8 bases between them. Germline CDR1 is SEHNR and CDR2 is FQNEAQ (reference sequence). The CDR3 DNA sequence: TGTGCCAGCAGCTTAGCGCGGTCGACCTACAATGAGCAGTTCTTC. Protein sequence: CASSLARSTYNEQFF.

This chain connects TRBV7-9 to TRBJ2-2; TRBD1 might be the D (5 bases). Germline lookup yields CDR1 SEHNR and CDR2 FQNEAQ (reference sequence). The CDR3 is 13 amino acids. V was pared by 5 bases and J by 1 base, with 5 bases between. CDR3 region: CASSTGNTGELFF. The CDR3 DNA follows: TGTGCCAGCAGCACAGGGAACACCGGGGAGCTGTTTTTT.

V is TRBV7-9 and J is TRBJ2-5; TRBD1 agrees at 10 bases. The germline gives CDR1 SEHNR, CDR2 FQNEAQ (reference sequence). The CDR3 is made up of 17 amino acids. V lost 5 bases to trimming and J lost 1 base; unmatched junction nucleotides: 10. Written as DNA, the CDR3 is TGTGCCAGCAGCAGTGCGTGGGACAGGGGAGGCCAAGAGACCCAGTACTTC. Translated, it gives CASSSAWDRGGQETQYF. The full variable domain, in which reference TRBV7-9 and TRBJ2-5 provide the parts outside the CDR3, is DTGVSQNPRHKITKRGQNVTFRCDPISEHNRLYWYRQTLGQGPEFLTYFQNEAQLEKSRLLSDRFSAERPKGSFSTLEIQRTEQGDSAMYLCASSSAWDRGGQETQYFGPGTRLLVL.

Ten or more counts support this clonotype. This chain connects TRBV20-1 to TRBJ1-5; 9 bases are shared with TRBD1. Trimming cost V 6 bases and J 9 bases; bases outside gene matches: 24. CDR3 length: 18 amino acids. Germline loops: CDR1 DFQATT, CDR2 SNEGSKA (reference sequence). The CDR3 region has the DNA TGCAGTGCAAACCCAATGACAGGGGGGACGTTAGTTCGACCGCCCCAGCATTTT. It is translated as CSANPMTGGTLVRPPQHF.

V usage is TRBV10-3 and J usage is TRBJ1-1, with 11 bases identical to TRBD1. The CDR3 is 14 amino acids. V lost 6 bases, J lost 4 bases, and 4 bases stayed unmatched. Germline CDR1 and CDR2: ENHRY and SYGVKD. The CDR3 sequence is CAIRGTGGVTEAFF. In nucleotides, the CDR3 is TGTGCCATCAGGGGGACAGGGGGGGTCACTGAAGCTTTCTTT.

In its sample, this clonotype was seen many times. The V and J genes are TRBV12-3 or TRBV12-4 and TRBJ2-5, with D maybe TRBD2 (6 bases). Trimming stripped 7 bases from V and 2 bases from J, with 17 bases between. The CDR3 covers 15 residues. The CDR3 DNA sequence: TGTGCCAGCACCAAAAGGGGAGGCCGACAAGAGACCCAGTACTTC. Its translation is CASTKRGGRQETQYF.

Notes on this clonotype: A read error may produce the germline difference seen at one junction end. The chain has TRBV5-1 and TRBJ1-5; D remains unclear. The germline gives CDR1 SGHRS, CDR2 YFSETQ. This CDR3 contains 14 residues. The CDR3 loop reads CASSVYQNARPQHF. DNA for the CDR3: TGTGCCAGCAGCGTATATCAAAATGCTCGGCCCCAGCATTTT. The whole variable domain, filled in from reference TRBV5-1 and TRBJ1-5, reads KAGVTQTPRYLIKTRGQQVTLSCSPISGHRSVSWYQQTPGQGLQFLFEYFSETQRNKGNFPGRFSGRQFSNSRSEMNVSTLELGDSALYLCASSVYQNARPQHFGDGTRLSIL.

There are many counts of this clonotype. The chain joins TRBV5-6 to TRBJ1-5, with D possibly being TRBD1 (5 bases). With 4 bases removed from V and 3 bases from J, the gap between germline ends came to 14 bases. The CDR3 consists of 15 residues. From germline, CDR1 is SGHDT and CDR2 YYEEEE. CDR3 loop: CASSRTTAFNQPQHF. The CDR3 DNA is TGTGCCAGCAGCCGAACGACAGCTTTCAATCAGCCCCAGCATTTT.

The V call is TRBV19, the J call TRBJ2-6, with TRBD1 as a possible D gene (6 bases). Germline V gene sequence: CDR1 LNHDA, CDR2 SQIVND (reference sequence). The CDR3 extends over 13 amino acids. The ends were cut back, 3 bases at V and 12 bases at J, with 12 bases in the middle. The CDR3 is CASSIQQGGVLTF. CDR3 nucleotides: TGTGCCAGTAGTATTCAACAGGGTGGCGTCCTGACTTTC.

This clonotype showed up just a few times. The V and J genes are TRBV9 and TRBJ1-5; D unclear. The CDR3 loop spans 14 amino acids. Germline V gene sequence: CDR1 SGDLS, CDR2 YYNGEE. Trimming took 4 bases from V and 0 from J, leaving 8 bases between them. CDR3 DNA sequence: TGTGCCAGCAGCCCCGGGCCTAGCAATCAGCCCCAGCATTTT. The encoded protein is CASSPGPSNQPQHF.

Note on this clonotype: The junction and the germline gene differ at one end; a read error may be behind it. The chain employs TRBV7-8 and TRBJ1-1; possibly TRBD1 for D (6 bases). Germline V lookup: CDR1 SGHVS, CDR2 FQNEAQ. The CDR3 spans 10 residues. The CDR3 reads CASSAYNRDF. The CDR3 region has the DNA TGTGCCAGCAGCGCCTATAACAGGGACTTT.

This clonotype appeared a few times. The chain recombines TRBV10-3 with TRBJ1-3, with unresolved D. The V end was cut by 3 bases, the J end by 2 bases, with 2 bases between. Germline-derived CDR1 and CDR2 are ENHRY and SYGVKD. CDR3 length: 12 residues. CDR3 coding DNA: TGTGCCATCAGTGAACCTGGAAACACCATATATTTT. It is translated as CAISEPGNTIYF.